One and the same sample provided the 19 T cell receptor beta chains below, sequenced in a study of blood T cell repertoires in COVID-19. The data were produced by immunoSEQ multiplex PCR, yet TCRdb's version contains in-frame clones alone and is incomplete. The profile shows tens of thousands of clones, around nine tenths of them singletons. Sample: peripheral blood. These TCRs come from a human donor with active COVID-19. The donor label of this sample is uncertain.

The chain employs TRBV5-1 and TRBJ2-7, with 7 bases lining up with TRBD1. The ends lost 0 bases at V and 4 bases at J; junction bases unmatched: 7. CDR1 is SGHRS, CDR2 YFSETQ, per germline. The CDR3 covers 15 residues. CDR3 protein: CASSLDRGTSYEQYF. In nucleotides, the CDR3 is TGCGCCAGCAGCTTGGACAGGGGAACTTCGTACGAGCAGTACTTC.

Only one count was recorded for this clone. The chain is built from TRBV18 and TRBJ1-1; D perhaps matches TRBD1 (5 bases). Germline V gene sequence: CDR1 KGHSH, CDR2 LQKENI. Trimming removed 1 base from V and 6 bases from J, with 12 bases in between. This CDR3 is 14 amino acids long. CDR3 coding DNA: TGTGCCAGCTCACCACAGGGCGGGACCGCTGAAGCTTTCTTT. Translation gives CASSPQGGTAEAFF.

In its sample, this clone was seen once. The J gene is TRBJ2-7, the V gene TRBV6-5, with 7 nucleotides matching TRBD1. This CDR3 comprises 15 residues. Germline V gives CDR1 MNHEY, CDR2 SVGAGI. Germline trimming cut 10 bases from V and 2 bases from J; bases unmatched to any gene: 14. CDR3 region: CATRVPGTGAYEQYF. The CDR3 DNA reads as TGTGCCACCCGAGTCCCAGGCACAGGGGCCTACGAGCAGTACTTC.

This clone is a singleton in its sample. The rearrangement links TRBV24-1 to TRBJ1-4; no firm D call. V shed 3 bases and J shed 7 bases, with 8 bases lying between them. The CDR3 loop spans 13 amino acids. CDR1 and CDR2 (germline): KGHDR, SFDVKD. CDR3 coding DNA: TGTGCCACCAGTGATCCGAGCACTGAAAAACTGTTTTTT. Its protein is CATSDPSTEKLFF.

This clone was counted a single time. The chain is built from TRBV5-1 and TRBJ1-3; D uncertain. Trimming left V 0 bases short and J 0 bases short, with 7 bases between. This CDR3 has 15 residues. In germline, CDR1 is SGHRS, CDR2 YFSETQ. The CDR3 region is CASSLEAASGNTIYF. The CDR3 DNA is TGCGCCAGCAGCTTGGAGGCGGCCTCTGGAAACACCATATATTTT.

J is TRBJ2-5 and V is TRBV5-1, with D hard to call. Germline V gene lookup returns CDR1 SGHRS and CDR2 YFSETQ. Trimming stripped 1 base from V and 5 bases from J, with 12 bases between. The CDR3 covers 14 residues. CDR3 nucleotide sequence: TGCGCCAGCAGCTTGCGCGAGGCCGGGGAGACCCAGTACTTC. Protein: CASSLREAGETQYF.

This chain links TRBV10-3 with TRBJ1-5, with 7 bases lining up with TRBD1. Germline assignment: CDR1 ENHRY and CDR2 SYGVKD. This CDR3 spans 19 amino acids. Losses at the gene ends were 4 bases for V and 2 bases for J; bases not matched to a gene: 17. DNA for the CDR3: TGTGCCATCAGTGCTTACGGGACAGAATACCGGATGGGCAATCAGCCCCAGCATTTT. Translation gives CAISAYGTEYRMGNQPQHF.

This clone has just a few counts. The chain employs TRBV7-2 and TRBJ1-1; D is ambiguous. V lost 7 bases and J lost 5, with 14 bases in between. The CDR3 extends over 13 amino acids. Germline assignment: CDR1 SGHTA and CDR2 FQGNSA. This CDR3 is CASTETTVTEAFF. DNA of the CDR3: TGTGCCAGCACCGAAACCACGGTGACTGAAGCTTTCTTT. Full variable domain (remainder filled in from reference TRBV7-2 and TRBJ1-1): GAGVSQSPSNKVTEKGKDVELRCDPISGHTALYWYRQSLGQGLEFLIYFQGNSAPDKSGLPSDRFSAERTGGSVSTLTIQRTQQEDSAVYLCASTETTVTEAFFGQGTRLTVV.

This chain links TRBV7-2 with TRBJ2-1; 9 positions agree with TRBD2. CDR3 size: 16 residues. J was trimmed by 0 bases and V by 4 bases; bases with no gene match: 4. Germline CDR1 SGHTA, CDR2 FQGNSA. This CDR3 reads CASSSTSGSSYNEQFF. CDR3 DNA: TGTGCCAGCAGCTCGACTAGCGGAAGCTCCTACAATGAGCAGTTCTTC. The complete variable domain, with remaining parts taken from reference TRBV7-2 and TRBJ2-1, reads GAGVSQSPSNKVTEKGKDVELRCDPISGHTALYWYRQSLGQGLEFLIYFQGNSAPDKSGLPSDRFSAERTGGSVSTLTIQRTQQEDSAVYLCASSSTSGSSYNEQFFGPGTRLTVL.

The chain uses TRBV5-4 and TRBJ2-7; 9 bases fit TRBD2. CDR1 is SGHNT, CDR2 YYREEE, per germline (reference sequence). After removal of 1 base from V and 6 bases from J, the junction contained 5 bases not matched to a gene. CDR3 length equals 14 residues. The CDR3 region has the DNA TGTGCCAGCAGCTTGAAGCGGGGGGCGGGCGAGCAGTACTTC. Amino acids: CASSLKRGAGEQYF. The complete variable domain, with remaining parts taken from reference TRBV5-4 and TRBJ2-7, reads ETGVTQSPTHLIKTRGQQVTLRCSSQSGHNTVSWYQQALGQGPQFIFQYYREEENGRGNFPPRFSGLQFPNYSSELNVNALELDDSALYLCASSLKRGAGEQYFGPGTRLTVT.

This clone was observed a single time. The chain is built from TRBV7-2 and TRBJ2-7; a possible D gene is TRBD2 (7 bases). Per germline, CDR1 SGHTA and CDR2 FQGNSA. V was clipped by 6 bases and J by 2 bases, with 17 bases between them. The CDR3 extends over 15 amino acids. CDR3 in amino acids: CASRGGLAVTYEQYF. CDR3 bases: TGTGCCAGCAGGGGGGGGCTAGCGGTGACCTACGAGCAGTACTTC.

The chain carries TRBV5-1 and TRBJ2-5; 7 nucleotides align to TRBD2. Germline CDR1 and CDR2: SGHRS and YFSETQ. Unmatched junction bases numbered 7, after V lost 2 bases and J lost 0 bases. This CDR3 is 16 amino acids long. This CDR3 reads CASSLGIAGYQETQYF. The CDR3 DNA sequence: TGCGCCAGCAGCTTAGGAATAGCGGGCTACCAAGAGACCCAGTACTTC.

This clone has only one observation. The chain is built from TRBV5-1 and TRBJ1-2, with D perhaps TRBD1 (6 bases). Germline CDR1 reads SGHRS; CDR2 reads YFSETQ. Trimming left V 6 bases short and J 5 bases short, with 17 bases between. The CDR3 is made up of 14 amino acids. The CDR3 DNA follows: TGCGCCAGCACCGCTCGGGGGGGGGCTTATGGCTACACCTTC. Translation: CASTARGGAYGYTF.

V gene TRBV15 combines with J gene TRBJ2-3; possible D gene TRBD1, 5 bases. V was trimmed by 0 bases and J by 4 bases, leaving 17 bases between them. The CDR3 is 17 residues long. The germline CDR1 and CDR2 sequences are LNHNV and YYDKDF (reference sequence). CDR3: CATSRDFRRGLSDTQYF. CDR3 coding DNA: TGTGCCACCAGCAGAGATTTTCGTAGGGGTTTATCAGATACGCAGTATTTT.

The chain is built from TRBV4-1 and TRBJ2-2; 14 bases align to TRBD2. This CDR3 is built from 16 residues. Losses at the gene ends were 1 base for V and 5 bases for J; bases not matched to a gene: 0. Germline V gene data show CDR1 as MGHRA and CDR2 as YSYEKL. This chain's CDR3 is CASSQGTSGRTGELFF. CDR3 bases: TGCGCCAGCAGCCAAGGGACTAGCGGGAGGACCGGGGAGCTGTTTTTT.

This chain uses TRBV11-2 with TRBJ1-6; no reliable D call. This CDR3 contains 13 residues. Trimming removed 5 bases at V and 9 bases at J, with 11 bases between. CDR1 and CDR2 (germline): SGHAT, FQNNGV. The CDR3 spells CASSPEVGSPLHF. The CDR3 bases are TGTGCCAGCAGCCCAGAGGTGGGTTCACCCCTCCACTTT.

This chain connects TRBV19 to TRBJ1-5; possible D gene TRBD1, 6 bases. Germline V lookup: CDR1 LNHDA, CDR2 SQIVND (reference sequence). V shed 8 bases and J shed 7 bases, with 12 bases lying between them. CDR3 length: 12 amino acids. CDR3: CASRGAGQPQHF. The CDR3 nucleotides are TGTGCCAGTCGGGGGGCAGGGCAGCCCCAGCATTTT.

This clone was seen a few times. The chain links TRBV7-4 to TRBJ2-2; a possible D gene is TRBD1 (5 bases). The CDR3 contains 17 residues. Trimming took 9 bases from V and 0 from J, leaving 20 bases between them. Germline V lookup: CDR1 SGHVT, CDR2 SQSDAQ. The CDR3 DNA reads as TGTGCCAGAGAGATTCGGTGGACACCGACGAACACCGGGGAGCTGTTTTTT. Encoded protein: CAREIRWTPTNTGELFF.

This clone was counted once. The chain has TRBV18 and TRBJ2-1; 7 positions match TRBD2. The CDR3 runs to 16 residues. The germline gives CDR1 KGHSH, CDR2 LQKENI. V lost 3 bases to trimming and J lost 5 bases; unmatched junction nucleotides: 10. The CDR3 DNA reads TGTGCCAGCTCACCGTTGGAAGCGGGACTTCACAATGAGCAGTTCTTC. Translating it yields CASSPLEAGLHNEQFF.